This T cell receptor (beta chain) was profiled in a study of blood T cell repertoires in COVID-19. The wider study: Material from acute and convalescent COVID-19 was sourced from the United States, Italy and Spain.

Trimming stripped 1 base from V and 4 bases from J, with 13 bases between. The CDR3 runs 15 residues. Germline CDR1 LNHDA, CDR2 SQIVND (reference sequence). Original analysis: Researchers report that nucleated cell counts were estimated from reference gene primer amplification. Clones were read by immunoSEQ multiplex PCR, and TCRdb kept only the in-frame ones, dropping some. V and J calls plus clone size are reproduced from that table; the DNA served to infer D and trimming. The sample holds about 120,000 clones, 82% seen once. Sequencing used peripheral blood. The source of this sequence is a woman between 65 and 79 years old with acute or convalescent COVID-19. The J gene is TRBJ1-2, the V gene TRBV19; maybe TRBD1 (6 bases). DNA of the CDR3: TGTGCCAGTAGTATAGTAGGCAGGGGAACCTATGGCTACACCTTC. This codes for CASSIVGRGTYGYTF.